The text below deals with one T cell receptor beta chain. The target of this receptor is not known. Nothing much larger sits one base from this clone, and base qualities are not available. V loses 6 bases of germline sequence and J loses 2 bases, and the interval between the two ends is 10 bases. CDR1 and CDR2 are drawn from the germline V gene: MNHNS, SASEGT. The CDR3 starts with the cysteine, ends with the phenylalanine, and has 13 residues. The only DNA kept is the CDR3, 39 bases in frame from the first base. The data are from a study of technical replicates of blood from four donors (dated by TCRdb to about 2017). Libraries were built with the immunoSEQ multiplex PCR assay. Sourced from immuneACCESS, this table was stored by TCRdb with only in-frame sequences that have V and J called. A share of the clones is absent; for the studies checked, an unresolved V gene accounts for under half, and the remainder has no known explanation. Within this sample are more than 65,000 clones, with over 95% of them counted one time only. Around 0.35% of the sample belongs to the ten largest clones.

This TCR derives from a human donor in good health. The chain couples TRBV6-1 to TRBJ1-1; the D gene cannot be named for sure. Material: T cells isolated from PBMCs. The nucleotide sequence is TGTGCCAGCAGGGATACAGACAACACTGAAGCTTTCTTT. It specifies CASRDTDNTEAFF.